This TCR beta chain derives from a study of cytomegalovirus exposure and HLA in healthy donors. Findings of the study overall: It was shown in a later analysis that HLA-associated TCR beta chains were more clonally expanded than other, equally common chains.

PCR was performed using 60 Vbeta and 13 Jbeta primers. The protocol was immunoSEQ multiplex PCR, while the TCRdb copy is restricted to in-frame clones and leaves out a portion. The table records some 120,000 clones, approximately 80% of them present only once. As concerns this clone: Antigen specificity is unknown.

This clonotype was sampled from a man aged 30-40 years in good health and CMV-seronegative. The source material was PBMCs.

The CDR3 sequence is CACSGRVGSGNTIYF. The DNA for the CDR3 is TGTGCCTGTTCGGGCAGGGTCGGGTCTGGAAACACCATATATTTT. The rearrangement links TRBV28 to TRBJ1-3; D possibly corresponds to TRBD1 (5 bases). Germline loops: CDR1 MDHEN, CDR2 SYDVKM. V dropped 11 bases and J dropped 1 base, with 18 bases sitting between them. The CDR3 has 15 amino acids.